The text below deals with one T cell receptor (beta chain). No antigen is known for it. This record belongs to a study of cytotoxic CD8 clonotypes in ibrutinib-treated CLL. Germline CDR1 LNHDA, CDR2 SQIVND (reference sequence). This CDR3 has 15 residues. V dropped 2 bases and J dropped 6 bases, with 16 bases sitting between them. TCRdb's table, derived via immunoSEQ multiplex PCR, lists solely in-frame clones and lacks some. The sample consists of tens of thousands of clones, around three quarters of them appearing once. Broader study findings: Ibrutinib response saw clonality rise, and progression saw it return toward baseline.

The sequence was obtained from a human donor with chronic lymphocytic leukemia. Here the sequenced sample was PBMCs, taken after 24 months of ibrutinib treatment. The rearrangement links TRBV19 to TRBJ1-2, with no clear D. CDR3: CASSIMLGYGDGYTF. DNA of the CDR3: TGTGCCAGTAGTATAATGTTAGGGTATGGAGATGGCTACACCTTC.